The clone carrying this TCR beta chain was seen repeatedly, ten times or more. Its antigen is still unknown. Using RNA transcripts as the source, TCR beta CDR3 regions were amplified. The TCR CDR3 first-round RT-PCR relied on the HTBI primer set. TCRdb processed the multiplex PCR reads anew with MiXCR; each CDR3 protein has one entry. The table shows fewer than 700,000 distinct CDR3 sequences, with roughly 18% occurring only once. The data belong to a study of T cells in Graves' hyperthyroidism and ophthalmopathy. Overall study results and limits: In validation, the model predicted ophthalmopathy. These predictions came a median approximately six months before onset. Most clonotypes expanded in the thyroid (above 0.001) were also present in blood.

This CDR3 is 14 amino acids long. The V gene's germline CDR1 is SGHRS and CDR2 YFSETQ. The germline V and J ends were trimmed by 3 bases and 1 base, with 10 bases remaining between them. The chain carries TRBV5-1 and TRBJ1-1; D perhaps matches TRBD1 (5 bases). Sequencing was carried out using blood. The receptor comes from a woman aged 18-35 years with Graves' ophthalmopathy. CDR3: CASSSREGNTEAFF. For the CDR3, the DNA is TGCGCCAGCAGCTCCAGGGAGGGGAACACTGAAGCTTTCTTT.